Below, 21 T cell receptor beta chains from the same sample are listed, as sequenced in a study of Graves' ophthalmopathy and Graves' hyperthyroidism listed by TCRdb under 2018. Instrument on record: Illumina HiSeq 2000. For repertoire sequencing, the TCR beta CDR3 regions were amplified from RNA transcripts. The first round was an RT-PCR using HTBI primers with the Qiagen OneStep RT-PCR kit, and this first round was followed by a second-round multiplex PCR, then size selection and purification. TCRdb took the public reads, trimmed them with fastp at Q25, ran MiXCR for clone calling and kept in-frame beta chains. Rows are combined by CDR3 protein, so each entry shows the most common genes and DNA. The sample table records about 740,000 distinct CDR3 sequences; about 44% of these occur just once. The ten top clones hold roughly 45% of the sample. Sequencing was carried out using peripheral blood. These TCRs come from an adult man with Graves' ophthalmopathy.

The V call is TRBV6-6, the J call TRBJ2-7, with 12 positions matching TRBD2. Germline loops: CDR1 MNHNY, CDR2 SVGAGI (reference sequence). The CDR3 has 15 amino acids. The ends lost 5 bases at V and 4 bases at J; junction bases unmatched: 6. CDR3 loop: CASSQTSGSFYEQYF. The DNA of the CDR3 is TGTGCCAGCAGTCAGACTAGCGGGAGTTTTTACGAGCAGTACTTC.

The chain couples TRBV2 to TRBJ2-7; D assignment may be TRBD1 or TRBD2 (5 bases each). V dropped 5 bases and J dropped 2 bases, with 16 bases sitting between them. From germline, CDR1 is SNHLY and CDR2 FYNNEI. This CDR3 region has 15 residues. In nucleotides, the CDR3 is TGTGCCAGCAGTTACTCGGGGACGCCCACCTACGAGCAGTACTTC. This translates into CASSYSGTPTYEQYF.

CDR3 amino acids: CSARPGLAGGSDEQYF. CDR3 nucleotides: TGCAGTGCGAGACCGGGACTAGCGGGAGGTAGCGACGAGCAGTACTTC. This chain joins TRBV20-1 and TRBJ2-7, with 15 bases identical to TRBD2. Germline assignment: CDR1 DFQATT and CDR2 SNEGSKA (reference sequence). This CDR3 contains 16 residues. V lost 6 bases to trimming and J lost 5 bases; unmatched junction nucleotides: 11.

The chain combines TRBV28 with TRBJ2-5; D might be TRBD2 (6 bases). The CDR3 is 13 amino acids. Germline lookup yields CDR1 MDHEN and CDR2 SYDVKM. Between the trimmed V and J ends, which lost 5 bases and 4 bases, there was a span of 11 bases. CDR3 sequence (DNA): TGTGCCAGCAGTGGAGGGCCACGAGAGACCCAGTACTTC. This codes for CASSGGPRETQYF.

This clonotype appeared a few times. V is TRBV10-3 and J is TRBJ2-1; no clear D. V lost 2 bases, J lost 10 bases, and 9 bases lay in between. Germline CDR1 reads ENHRY; CDR2 reads SYGVKD. The CDR3 spans 12 residues. CDR3 sequence: CAISEGSGEQFF. Here the CDR3 DNA reads TGTGCCATCAGTGAGGGATCAGGAGAGCAGTTCTTC.

This chain uses TRBV7-9 with TRBJ1-2; a possible D gene is TRBD1 (5 bases). The CDR3 spans 13 residues. Germline V gene lookup returns CDR1 SEHNR and CDR2 FQNEAQ (reference sequence). V was trimmed by 6 bases and J by 7 bases, leaving 15 bases between them. CDR3 region: CASRLGPAVGYTF. The CDR3 DNA sequence: TGTGCCAGCAGACTGGGGCCGGCTGTTGGCTACACCTTC.

The chain carries TRBV2 and TRBJ1-4; weak D call: TRBD1 (5 bases). The CDR3 has 15 amino acids. V lost 7 bases and J lost 5, with 17 bases in between. Germline CDR1 reads SNHLY; CDR2 reads FYNNEI. The CDR3 DNA follows: TGTGCCAGCAATCCTCGACAGCGTACGAATGAAAAACTGTTTTTT. As protein: CASNPRQRTNEKLFF.

CDR3 sequence reads: CASSVAGDKNIQYF. The CDR3 nucleotides read TGTGCCAGCAGCGTAGCAGGGGACAAAAACATTCAGTACTTC. The V gene is TRBV9, the J gene TRBJ2-4; D possibly corresponds to TRBD1 (6 bases). The CDR3 extends over 14 amino acids. Germline-derived CDR1 and CDR2 are SGDLS and YYNGEE. Trimming removed 0 bases from V and 3 bases from J, with 7 bases in between.

The chain is built from TRBV5-5 and TRBJ2-7; D may be TRBD2 (7 bases). V dropped 3 bases and J dropped 4 bases, with 14 bases sitting between them. There are 14 residues in the CDR3. Germline values: CDR1 SGHKS, CDR2 YYEKEE (reference sequence). The CDR3 spells CASSSAGARYEQYF. As DNA, the CDR3 is TGTGCCAGCAGCTCCGCGGGGGCGAGGTACGAGCAGTACTTC.

This chain connects TRBV11-2 to TRBJ2-7; possibly TRBD1 for D (6 bases). V lost 1 base and J 4 bases, leaving 14 bases between the germline ends. Germline assignment: CDR1 SGHAT and CDR2 FQNNGV. The CDR3 extends over 15 amino acids. CDR3 amino acids: CASSLAFDRLYEQYF. CDR3 coding DNA: TGTGCCAGCAGCTTAGCATTCGACAGGCTTTACGAGCAGTACTTC.

The CDR3 reads CASTPSGTTGELFF. CDR3 coding DNA: TGTGCCAGCACCCCGTCGGGGACCACCGGGGAGCTGTTTTTT. V and J are TRBV7-9 and TRBJ2-2; D tentatively reads TRBD1 or TRBD2 (5 bases each). This CDR3 has 14 amino acids. Germline assignment: CDR1 SEHNR and CDR2 FQNEAQ (reference sequence). V lost 7 bases and J lost 4, with 13 bases in between. Complete variable domain (other parts from reference TRBV7-9 and TRBJ2-2): DTGVSQNPRHKITKRGQNVTFRCDPISEHNRLYWYRQTLGQGPEFLTYFQNEAQLEKSRLLSDRFSAERPKGSFSTLEIQRTEQGDSAMYLCASTPSGTTGELFFGEGSRLTVL.

This clonotype was seen many times. Here the CDR3 reads CASSLGGTSVETQYF. Written as DNA, the CDR3 is TGTGCCAGCAGCTTAGGGGGGACTAGCGTAGAGACCCAGTACTTC. V is TRBV7-2 and J is TRBJ2-5; 10 nucleotides agree with TRBD2. CDR3 length: 15 amino acids. Trimming cost V 1 base and J 4 bases; bases outside gene matches: 3. Germline V gene sequence: CDR1 SGHTA, CDR2 FQGNSA.

This clonotype was seen a handful of times. The chain combines TRBV7-2 with TRBJ2-7; 7 positions match TRBD1. The length of the CDR3 is 16 residues. Trimming at V came to 3 bases and at J to 0 bases, leaving 8 bases not matched to a gene. Germline V lookup: CDR1 SGHTA, CDR2 FQGNSA. The CDR3 DNA is TGTGCCAGCAGCTTTGACAGGGCTAAGTTCTCCTACGAGCAGTACTTC. Its translation is CASSFDRAKFSYEQYF. Full variable domain (rest looked up from reference TRBV7-2 and TRBJ2-7): GAGVSQSPSNKVTEKGKDVELRCDPISGHTALYWYRQSLGQGLEFLIYFQGNSAPDKSGLPSDRFSAERTGGSVSTLTIQRTQQEDSAVYLCASSFDRAKFSYEQYFGPGTRLTVT.

A single count supports this clonotype. The chain combines TRBV29-1 with TRBJ2-7; possible D gene TRBD1, 6 bases. This CDR3 contains 11 residues. Germline-derived CDR1 and CDR2 are SQVTM and ANQGSEA. V lost 7 bases, J lost 3 bases, and 10 bases lay in between. The DNA for the CDR3 is TGCAGCGGACAGGCGGGCTACGAGCAGTACTTC. Protein: CSGQAGYEQYF.

This clonotype was found once. The genes are TRBV10-3 and TRBJ2-1, with 7 bases aligning to TRBD1. Germline loops: CDR1 ENHRY, CDR2 SYGVKD. This CDR3 comprises 15 residues. The V and J ends lost 4 bases and 5 bases, in that order; junction bases with no gene match: 8. The CDR3 here is CAISGGQGVNNEQFF. In DNA, the CDR3 is TGTGCCATCAGTGGGGGCCAGGGGGTAAACAATGAGCAGTTCTTC.

The rearrangement joins TRBV7-9 to TRBJ2-3; D call uncertain. There are 16 residues in the CDR3. V lost 1 base, J lost 2 bases, and 13 bases lay in between. Germline values: CDR1 SEHNR, CDR2 FQNEAQ (reference sequence). The chain's CDR3 is CASSLGAETNTDTQYF. The CDR3, as DNA: TGTGCCAGCAGCTTAGGGGCGGAGACGAACACAGATACGCAGTATTTT.

The V and J genes are TRBV29-1 and TRBJ1-1; TRBD1 aligns across 7 bases. This CDR3 is 20 amino acids long. Germline V gene lookup returns CDR1 SQVTM and CDR2 ANQGSEA. Trimming removed 2 bases from V and 0 bases from J; junction bases left unmatched: 21. CDR3: CSVELPSYRAGGRLNTEAFF. For the CDR3, the DNA is TGCAGCGTTGAACTCCCCTCTTATCGGGCAGGGGGACGGCTGAACACTGAAGCTTTCTTT.

The chain employs TRBV20-1 and TRBJ2-7; 9 bases line up with TRBD2. The CDR3 is 15 amino acids. Trimming at V came to 0 bases and at J to 7 bases, leaving 10 bases not matched to a gene. Germline values: CDR1 DFQATT, CDR2 SNEGSKA (reference sequence). The chain's CDR3 is CSARDRSSGRREQYF. For the CDR3, the DNA is TGCAGTGCTAGAGATCGAAGTAGCGGGAGACGTGAGCAGTACTTC.

This clonotype was detected ten times or more. The chain couples TRBV7-9 to TRBJ1-2; unclear D gene. V dropped 5 bases and J dropped 6 bases, with 10 bases sitting between them. Germline-derived CDR1 and CDR2 are SEHNR and FQNEAQ (reference sequence). The CDR3 runs 12 residues. CDR3 protein: CASSHEWNGYTF. As DNA, the CDR3 is TGTGCCAGCAGCCACGAATGGAATGGCTACACCTTC. The variable domain in full, completed from reference TRBV7-9 and TRBJ1-2, reads DTGVSQNPRHKITKRGQNVTFRCDPISEHNRLYWYRQTLGQGPEFLTYFQNEAQLEKSRLLSDRFSAERPKGSFSTLEIQRTEQGDSAMYLCASSHEWNGYTFGSGTRLTVV.

In its sample, this clonotype was seen a few times. This chain joins TRBV15 and TRBJ1-2; D remains ambiguous. The V gene's germline CDR1 is LNHNV and CDR2 YYDKDF (reference sequence). V was shortened by 8 bases and J by 4 bases, with 8 bases between the two germline ends. CDR3 length equals 11 residues. CDR3 DNA sequence: TGTGCCACCTTGGGAGCCTATGGCTACACCTTC. Translation gives CATLGAYGYTF.

This clonotype has ten or more counts. One end of the junction varies from germline; a read error may be responsible. The chain links TRBV7-2 to TRBJ1-5, with D tentatively TRBD1 (5 bases). From germline, CDR1 is SGHTA and CDR2 FQGNSA. The CDR3 sequence is 13 residues long. In DNA form, the CDR3 reads TGTGCCAGCAGCTTAGGGGGCAATCTGCCCCAGCATTTT. It specifies CASSLGGNLPQHF.